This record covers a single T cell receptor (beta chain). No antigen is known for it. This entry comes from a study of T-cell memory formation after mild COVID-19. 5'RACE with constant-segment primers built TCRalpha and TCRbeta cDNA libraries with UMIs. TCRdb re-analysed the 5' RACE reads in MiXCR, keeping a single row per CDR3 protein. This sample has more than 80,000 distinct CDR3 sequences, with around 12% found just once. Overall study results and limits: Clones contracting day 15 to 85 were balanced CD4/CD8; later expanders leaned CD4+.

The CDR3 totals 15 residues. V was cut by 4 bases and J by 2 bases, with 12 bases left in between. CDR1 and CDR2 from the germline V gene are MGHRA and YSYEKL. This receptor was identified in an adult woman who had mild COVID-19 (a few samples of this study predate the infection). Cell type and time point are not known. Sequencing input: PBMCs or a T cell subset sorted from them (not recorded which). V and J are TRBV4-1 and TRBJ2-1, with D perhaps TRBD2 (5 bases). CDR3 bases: TGCGCCAGCAGCCTATACACGGGGACCTACAATGAGCAGTTCTTC. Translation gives CASSLYTGTYNEQFF.